Presented here are 5 T cell receptor beta chains from one specimen sequenced in a study of shared clonotypes between healthy human individuals. Data came from immunoSEQ multiplex PCR; TCRdb stores just in-frame clones and leaves some out. This sample has 850,000 to 1,100,000 clones, with about 72% found just once. The source material was memory CD4+ T cells from PBMCs. Subset specified: CD45RA-negative fraction. All receptors derive from a man between 18 and 29 years old in good health. Some clones in this sample may be carry-over from other donors' samples.

V and J are TRBV18 and TRBJ2-5; 7 bases agree with TRBD1. Looked up from germline, CDR1 is KGHSH and CDR2 is LQKENI. The CDR3 extends over 15 amino acids. Trimming took 5 bases from V and 5 from J; bases not matched to a gene: 11. The CDR3 region has the DNA TGTGCCAGCTCAGCCAACCGGGACAGAGGGGAGACCCAGTACTTC. Residues: CASSANRDRGETQYF.

Note on this clone: An end of the junction differs from the germline gene, which may be a read error. V and J are TRBV11-2 and TRBJ1-2, with D possibly being TRBD1 (5 bases). The CDR3 contains 15 residues. Germline V lookup: CDR1 SGHAT, CDR2 FQNNGV. CDR3 bases: TGTGTCAGCAGCCAAACTGGGGACGGATTCTATGGCTACACCTTC. Translated, it gives CVSSQTGDGFYGYTF.

This clone appeared a few times. The chain recombines TRBV28 with TRBJ2-5, with a weak D call TRBD2 (5 bases). This CDR3 has 16 residues. The ends were cut back, 2 bases at V and 5 bases at J, with 18 bases in the middle. Germline lookup yields CDR1 MDHEN and CDR2 SYDVKM. The CDR3 here is CASSLGASSRGETQYF. CDR3 nucleotide sequence: TGTGCCAGCAGTTTAGGCGCTAGCTCTCGCGGGGAGACCCAGTACTTC.

The chain joins TRBV7-3 to TRBJ2-7; D not resolved. The V end was cut by 5 bases, the J end by 0 bases, with 14 bases between. The CDR3 has 15 residues. Per the germline V gene, CDR1 is SGHTA and CDR2 is FQGTGA. The CDR3 loop reads CASSPSTGTSYEQYF. CDR3 DNA sequence: TGTGCCAGCAGCCCCTCAACGGGCACCTCCTACGAGCAGTACTTC.

The gene calls are TRBV28 and TRBJ1-5; tentatively, D is TRBD1 (5 bases). The CDR3 has 15 amino acids. V lost 5 bases and J lost 7, with 18 bases in between. The germline V gene encodes CDR1 MDHEN and CDR2 SYDVKM. The CDR3, as DNA: TGTGCCAGCAGTCCTCCCGGGACTAGGGCCCAGCCCCAGCATTTT. It encodes CASSPPGTRAQPQHF.